This TCR beta chain was recovered during a study of shared clonotypes between healthy human individuals. Study information: Serving as donors were a couple of women and three men, whose ages spanned 18 to 49. Donors had three CD4 naive, three CD4 memory, two CD8 naive and one CD8 memory plate apiece.

Study results and limitations: Represented genetic and exposure-history diversity was restricted by having few donors.

A CD45RA+ naive subset and a CD45RA-negative memory subset were split from CD4+ cells. Remarks on this clone: Its specificity is not known.

This table comes from immunoSEQ multiplex PCR, and its TCRdb copy is limited to in-frame clones, with some not included. The table includes 2.5 million or so clones, around nine tenths detected once. Germline assignment: CDR1 LGHNT and CDR2 FRNRAP. V lost 3 bases, J lost 10 bases, and 10 bases stayed unmatched. The CDR3 covers 16 residues. The clonotype originates from a man younger than 35 in good health. The chain joins TRBV12-5 to TRBJ2-1; TRBD2 agrees at 12 bases. Material: naive CD4+ T cells sorted from blood. This sample's subset: CD45RA+ positively selected. This CDR3 is CASGFIGLAGRGEQFF. CDR3 in DNA: TGTGCTAGTGGTTTCATTGGACTAGCGGGACGGGGAGAGCAGTTCTTC.